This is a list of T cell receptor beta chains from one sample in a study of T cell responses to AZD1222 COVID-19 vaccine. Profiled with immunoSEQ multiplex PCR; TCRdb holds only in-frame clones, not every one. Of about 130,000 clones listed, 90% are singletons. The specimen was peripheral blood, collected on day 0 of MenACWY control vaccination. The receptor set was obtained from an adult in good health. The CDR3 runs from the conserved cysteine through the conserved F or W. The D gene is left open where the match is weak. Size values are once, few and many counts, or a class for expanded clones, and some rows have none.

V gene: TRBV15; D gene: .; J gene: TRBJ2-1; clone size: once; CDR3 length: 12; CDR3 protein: CATSGLSNEQFF; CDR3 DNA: TGTGCCACTTCGGGACTCTCCAATGAGCAGTTCTTC
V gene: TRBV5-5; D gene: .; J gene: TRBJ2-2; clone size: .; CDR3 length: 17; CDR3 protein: CASSSRWGQGEIGELFF; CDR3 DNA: TGTGCCAGCAGCTCCCGGTGGGGGCAGGGAGAGATCGGGGAGCTGTTTTTT
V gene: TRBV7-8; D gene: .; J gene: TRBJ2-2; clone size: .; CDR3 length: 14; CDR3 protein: CASSLDGFTGELFF; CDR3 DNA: TGTGCCAGCAGCTTAGATGGATTCACCGGGGAGCTGTTTTTT
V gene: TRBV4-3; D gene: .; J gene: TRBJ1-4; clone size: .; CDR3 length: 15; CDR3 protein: CASSFQLYMGEKLFF; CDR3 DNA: TGCGCCAGCAGCTTTCAACTCTACATGGGCGAGAAACTGTTTTTT
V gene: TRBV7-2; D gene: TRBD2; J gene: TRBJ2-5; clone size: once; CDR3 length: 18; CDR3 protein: CASSPGASGGLIQETQYF; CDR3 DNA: TGTGCCAGCAGCCCTGGGGCTAGCGGGGGACTTATCCAAGAGACCCAGTACTTC
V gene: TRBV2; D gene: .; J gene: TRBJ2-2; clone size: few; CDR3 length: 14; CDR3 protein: CASSGGLIPGELFF; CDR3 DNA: TGTGCCAGCAGTGGAGGGCTAATTCCCGGGGAGCTGTTTTTT
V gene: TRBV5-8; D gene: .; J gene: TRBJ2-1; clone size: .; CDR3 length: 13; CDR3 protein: CASSLRSVAGAFF; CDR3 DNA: TGTGCCAGCAGCTTGAGGTCAGTTGCCGGCGCCTTCTTC
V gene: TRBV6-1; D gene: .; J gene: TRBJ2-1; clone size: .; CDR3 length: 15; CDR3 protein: CASSEFKWSGSEQFF; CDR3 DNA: TGTGCCAGCAGTGAATTTAAATGGTCAGGGAGTGAGCAGTTCTTC
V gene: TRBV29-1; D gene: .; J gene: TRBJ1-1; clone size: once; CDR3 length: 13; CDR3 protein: CSVAGHMNTEAFF; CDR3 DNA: TGCAGCGTTGCCGGACACATGAACACTGAAGCTTTCTTT
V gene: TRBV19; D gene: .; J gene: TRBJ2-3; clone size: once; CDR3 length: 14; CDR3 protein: CASTDVTESPVEYF; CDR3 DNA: TGTGCCAGTACAGATGTGACAGAGTCCCCAGTTGAGTATTTT
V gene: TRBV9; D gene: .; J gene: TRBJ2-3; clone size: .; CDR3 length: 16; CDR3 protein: CASRLGLGSHTDTQYF; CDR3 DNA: TGTGCCAGTCGCTTGGGACTTGGGTCACACACAGATACGCAGTATTTT
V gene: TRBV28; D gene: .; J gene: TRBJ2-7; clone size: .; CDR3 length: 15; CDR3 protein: CASSSTLGVSYEQYF; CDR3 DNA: TGTGCCAGCAGTTCCACTCTAGGGGTCTCCTACGAGCAGTACTTC
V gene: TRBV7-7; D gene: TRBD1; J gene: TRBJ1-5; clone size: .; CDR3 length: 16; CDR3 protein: CASSLDRGVRNQPQHF; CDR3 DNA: TGTGCCAGCAGCTTAGACAGGGGGGTTCGTAATCAGCCCCAGCATTTT
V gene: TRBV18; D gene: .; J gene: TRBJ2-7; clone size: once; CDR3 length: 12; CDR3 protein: CASSPGLLEQYF; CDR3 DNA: TGTGCCAGCTCACCAGGGCTTCTCGAGCAGTACTTC
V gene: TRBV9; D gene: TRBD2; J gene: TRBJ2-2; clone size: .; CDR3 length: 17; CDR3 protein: CASSVPIAGGNTGELFF; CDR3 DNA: TGTGCCAGCAGCGTACCAATAGCGGGGGGTAACACCGGGGAGCTGTTTTTT
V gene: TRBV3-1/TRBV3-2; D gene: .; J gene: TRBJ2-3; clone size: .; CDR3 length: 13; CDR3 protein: CASSQAIPDTQYF; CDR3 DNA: TGTGCCAGCAGCCAAGCTATTCCAGATACGCAGTATTTT
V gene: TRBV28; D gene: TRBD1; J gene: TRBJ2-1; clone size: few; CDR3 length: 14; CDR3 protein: CASSGQGSEHEQFF; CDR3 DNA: TGTGCCAGCAGTGGACAGGGTTCTGAGCATGAGCAGTTCTTC
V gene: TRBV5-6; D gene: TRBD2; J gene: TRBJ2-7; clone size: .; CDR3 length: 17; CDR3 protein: CASSPWGSGRKFYEQYF; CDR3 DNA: TGTGCCAGCAGCCCTTGGGGTAGCGGGAGAAAGTTCTACGAGCAGTACTTC
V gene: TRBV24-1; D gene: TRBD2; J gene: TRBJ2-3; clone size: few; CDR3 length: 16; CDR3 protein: CATSDLGRVGTDTQYF; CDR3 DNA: TGTGCCACCAGTGATTTGGGGAGGGTTGGAACAGATACGCAGTATTTT
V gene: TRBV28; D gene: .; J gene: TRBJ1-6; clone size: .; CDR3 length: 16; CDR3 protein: CASSPLGGAYNSPLHF; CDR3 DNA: TGTGCCAGCAGTCCCCTTGGGGGGGCCTATAATTCACCCCTCCACTTT
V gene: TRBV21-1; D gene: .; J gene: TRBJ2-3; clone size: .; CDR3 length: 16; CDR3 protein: CASSKGRGPSTDTQYF; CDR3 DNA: TGTGCCAGCAGCAAGGGCAGGGGACCTAGCACAGATACGCAGTATTTT
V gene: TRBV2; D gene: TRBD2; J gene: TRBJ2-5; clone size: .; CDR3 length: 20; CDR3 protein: CASSEFPGSGGTKSQETQYF; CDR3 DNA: TGTGCCAGCAGCGAATTTCCAGGGTCGGGGGGAACCAAATCCCAAGAGACCCAGTACTTC
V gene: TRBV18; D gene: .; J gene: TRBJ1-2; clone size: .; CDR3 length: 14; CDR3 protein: CASSLVDKWSGYTF; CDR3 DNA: TGTGCCAGCTCACTCGTAGACAAATGGAGTGGCTACACCTTC
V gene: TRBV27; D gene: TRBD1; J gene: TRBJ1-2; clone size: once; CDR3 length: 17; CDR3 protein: CASSLIRRDRGSEGYTF; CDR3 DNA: TGTGCCAGCAGTTTAATTCGTCGGGACAGGGGTTCGGAAGGCTACACCTTC